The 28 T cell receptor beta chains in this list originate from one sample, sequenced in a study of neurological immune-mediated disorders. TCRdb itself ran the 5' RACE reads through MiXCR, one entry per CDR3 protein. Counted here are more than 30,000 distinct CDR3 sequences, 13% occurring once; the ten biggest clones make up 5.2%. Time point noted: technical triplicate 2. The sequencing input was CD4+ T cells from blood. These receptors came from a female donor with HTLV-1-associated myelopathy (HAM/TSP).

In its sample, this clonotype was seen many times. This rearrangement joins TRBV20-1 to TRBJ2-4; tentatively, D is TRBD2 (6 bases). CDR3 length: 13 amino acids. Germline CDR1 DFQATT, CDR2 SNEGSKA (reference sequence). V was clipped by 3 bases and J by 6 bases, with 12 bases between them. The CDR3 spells CSASDGSLNIQYF. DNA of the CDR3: TGCAGTGCTAGCGACGGGAGTTTAAACATTCAGTACTTC.

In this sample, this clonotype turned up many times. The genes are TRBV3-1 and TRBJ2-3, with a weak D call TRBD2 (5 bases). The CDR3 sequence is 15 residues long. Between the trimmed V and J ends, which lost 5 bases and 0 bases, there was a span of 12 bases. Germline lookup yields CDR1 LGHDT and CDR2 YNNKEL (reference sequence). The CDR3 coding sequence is TGTGCCAGCAGCGGAGGCGTGAAGAGCACAGATACGCAGTATTTT. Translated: CASSGGVKSTDTQYF.

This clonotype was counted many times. Here the CDR3 reads CASSLPASGPYNEQFF. The DNA for the CDR3 is TGTGCCAGCAGCTTGCCCGCTAGCGGGCCCTACAATGAGCAGTTCTTC. The chain uses TRBV5-4 and TRBJ2-1; 8 nucleotides match TRBD2. V shed 1 base and J 2 bases; nucleotides not matched to a gene: 5. The CDR3 has 16 amino acids. CDR1 is SGHNT and CDR2 is YYREEE in the germline V gene (reference sequence).

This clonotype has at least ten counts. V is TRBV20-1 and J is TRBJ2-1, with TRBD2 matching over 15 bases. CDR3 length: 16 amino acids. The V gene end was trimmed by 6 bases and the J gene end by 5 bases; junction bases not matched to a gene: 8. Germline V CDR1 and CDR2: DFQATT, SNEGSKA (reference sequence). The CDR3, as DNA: TGCAGTGCCTCCCCGGGACTAGCGGGAGGCGACAATGAGCAGTTCTTC. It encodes CSASPGLAGGDNEQFF.

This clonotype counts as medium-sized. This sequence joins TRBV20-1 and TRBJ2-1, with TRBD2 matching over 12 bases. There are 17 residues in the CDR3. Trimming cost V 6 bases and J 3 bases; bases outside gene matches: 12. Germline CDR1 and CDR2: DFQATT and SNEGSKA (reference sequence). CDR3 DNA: TGCAGTGCCTCATCCGGGGCTAGCGGGAGGGGCTACAATGAGCAGTTCTTC. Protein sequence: CSASSGASGRGYNEQFF.

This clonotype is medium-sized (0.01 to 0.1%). This CDR3 reads CASSSSGGLPYEQYF. In DNA form, the CDR3 reads TGTGCCAGCAGCTCATCCGGGGGGCTCCCCTACGAGCAGTACTTC. The chain carries TRBV7-2 and TRBJ2-7, with D perhaps TRBD2 (7 bases). The germline CDR1 and CDR2 sequences are SGHTA and FQGNSA. The V end was cut by 4 bases, the J end by 2 bases, with 15 bases between. The length of the CDR3 is 15 residues.

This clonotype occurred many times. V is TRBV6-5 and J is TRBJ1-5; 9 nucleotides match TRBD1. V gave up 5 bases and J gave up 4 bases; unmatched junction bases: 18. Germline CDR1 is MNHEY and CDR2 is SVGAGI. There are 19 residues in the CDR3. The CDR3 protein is CASSRFRDRDGWVNQPQHF. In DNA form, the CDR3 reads TGTGCCAGCAGTCGATTTCGGGACAGGGACGGTTGGGTGAATCAGCCCCAGCATTTT.

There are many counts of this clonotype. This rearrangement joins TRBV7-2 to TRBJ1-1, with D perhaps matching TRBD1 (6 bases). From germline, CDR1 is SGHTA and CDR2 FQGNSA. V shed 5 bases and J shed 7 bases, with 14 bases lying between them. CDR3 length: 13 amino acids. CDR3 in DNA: TGTGCCAGCAGCCGGGGGCAGCCCCTTGAAGCTTTCTTT. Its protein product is CASSRGQPLEAFF.

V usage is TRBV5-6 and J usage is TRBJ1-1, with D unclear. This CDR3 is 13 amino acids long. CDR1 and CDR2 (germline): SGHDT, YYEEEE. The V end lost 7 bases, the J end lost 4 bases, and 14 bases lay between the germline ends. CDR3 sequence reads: CASFGQISTEAFF. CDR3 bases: TGTGCCAGCTTCGGGCAAATTAGCACTGAAGCTTTCTTT.

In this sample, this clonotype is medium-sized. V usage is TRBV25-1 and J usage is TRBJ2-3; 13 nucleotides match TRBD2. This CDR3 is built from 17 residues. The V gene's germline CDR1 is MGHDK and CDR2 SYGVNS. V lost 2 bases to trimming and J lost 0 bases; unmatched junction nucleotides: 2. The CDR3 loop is CASSETGLAGSTDTQYF. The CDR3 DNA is TGTGCCAGCAGTGAAACGGGACTAGCGGGGAGCACAGATACGCAGTATTTT.

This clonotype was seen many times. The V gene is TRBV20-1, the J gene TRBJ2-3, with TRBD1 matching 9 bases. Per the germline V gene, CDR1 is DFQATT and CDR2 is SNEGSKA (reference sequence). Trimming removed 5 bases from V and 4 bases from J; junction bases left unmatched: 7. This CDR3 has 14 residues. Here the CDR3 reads CSAEDRGGPDTQYF. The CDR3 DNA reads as TGCAGTGCTGAGGACAGGGGCGGCCCAGATACGCAGTATTTT.

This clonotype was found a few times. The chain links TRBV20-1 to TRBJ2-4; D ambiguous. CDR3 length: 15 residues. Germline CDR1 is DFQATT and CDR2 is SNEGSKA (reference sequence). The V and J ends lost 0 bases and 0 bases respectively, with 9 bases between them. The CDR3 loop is CSARDRDGAKNIQYF. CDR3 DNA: TGCAGTGCTAGAGATCGCGACGGAGCCAAAAACATTCAGTACTTC.

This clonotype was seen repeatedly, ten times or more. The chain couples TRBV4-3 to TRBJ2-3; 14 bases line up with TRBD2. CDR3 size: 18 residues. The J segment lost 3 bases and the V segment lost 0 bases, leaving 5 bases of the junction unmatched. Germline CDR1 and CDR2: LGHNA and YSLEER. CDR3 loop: CASSQEDGLAGGTDTQYF. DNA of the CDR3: TGCGCCAGCAGCCAAGAGGACGGACTAGCGGGGGGAACAGATACGCAGTATTTT.

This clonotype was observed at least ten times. This CDR3 is CSAARDSTEAFF. The CDR3 coding sequence is TGCAGTGCTGCCCGGGACAGCACTGAAGCTTTCTTT. The chain carries TRBV20-1 and TRBJ1-1; 7 bases fit TRBD1. Per germline, CDR1 DFQATT and CDR2 SNEGSKA (reference sequence). The CDR3 runs to 12 residues. With V trimmed by 5 bases and J by 4 bases, 4 bases remained unmatched.

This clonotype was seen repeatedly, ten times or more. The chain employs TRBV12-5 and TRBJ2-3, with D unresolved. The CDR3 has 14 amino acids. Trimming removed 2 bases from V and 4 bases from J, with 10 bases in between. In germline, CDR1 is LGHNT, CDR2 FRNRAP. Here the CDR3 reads CASGLSPQADTQYF. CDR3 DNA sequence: TGTGCTAGTGGTTTGTCACCTCAGGCAGATACGCAGTATTTT.

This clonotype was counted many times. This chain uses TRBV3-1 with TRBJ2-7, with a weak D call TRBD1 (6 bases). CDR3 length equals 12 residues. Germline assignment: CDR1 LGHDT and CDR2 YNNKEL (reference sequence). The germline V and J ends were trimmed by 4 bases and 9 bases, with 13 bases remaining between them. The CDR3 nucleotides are TGTGCCAGCAGCCCACAGGGCCGCGCGCAGTACTTC. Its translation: CASSPQGRAQYF.

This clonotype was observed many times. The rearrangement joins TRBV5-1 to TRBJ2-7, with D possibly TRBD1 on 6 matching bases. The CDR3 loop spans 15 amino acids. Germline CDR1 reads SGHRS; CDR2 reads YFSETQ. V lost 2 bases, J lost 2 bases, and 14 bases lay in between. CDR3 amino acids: CASSFGVAGAYEQYF. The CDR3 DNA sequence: TGCGCCAGCAGCTTCGGGGTGGCAGGGGCCTACGAGCAGTACTTC.

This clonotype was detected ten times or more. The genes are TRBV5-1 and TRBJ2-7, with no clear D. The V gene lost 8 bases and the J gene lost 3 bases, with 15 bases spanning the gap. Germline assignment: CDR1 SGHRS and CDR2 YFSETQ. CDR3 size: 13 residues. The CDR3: CASSPAPYYEQYF. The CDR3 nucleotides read TGCGCCAGTTCCCCGGCTCCATACTACGAGCAGTACTTC.

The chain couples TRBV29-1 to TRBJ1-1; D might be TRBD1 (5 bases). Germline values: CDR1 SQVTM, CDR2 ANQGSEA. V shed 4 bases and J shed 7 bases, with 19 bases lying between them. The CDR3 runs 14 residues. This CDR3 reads CSVVAGTGRNEAFF. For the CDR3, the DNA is TGCAGCGTTGTGGCGGGGACGGGGCGGAATGAAGCTTTCTTT.

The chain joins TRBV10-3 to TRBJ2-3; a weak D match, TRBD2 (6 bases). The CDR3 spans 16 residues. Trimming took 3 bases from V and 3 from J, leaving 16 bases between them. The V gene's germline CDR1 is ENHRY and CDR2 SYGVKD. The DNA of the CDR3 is TGTGCCATCAGTGAAGGGCTTAGCGGAAGAACAGATACGCAGTATTTT. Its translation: CAISEGLSGRTDTQYF.

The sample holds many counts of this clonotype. CDR3 in amino acids: CASSLYSEAFF. For the CDR3, the DNA is TGTGCCAGCAGTTTATACAGTGAAGCTTTCTTT. The V and J genes are TRBV28 and TRBJ1-1; no reliable D call. The germline gives CDR1 MDHEN, CDR2 SYDVKM. CDR3 length equals 11 residues. V lost 1 base and J 7 bases, leaving 4 bases between the germline ends.

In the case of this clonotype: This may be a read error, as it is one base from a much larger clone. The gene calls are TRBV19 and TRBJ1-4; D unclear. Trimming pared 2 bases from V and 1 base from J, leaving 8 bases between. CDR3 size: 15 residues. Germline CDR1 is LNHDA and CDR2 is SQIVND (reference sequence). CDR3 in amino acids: CASSIWTVTNEKLFF. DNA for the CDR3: TGTGCCAGTAGTATATGGACCGTAACTAATGAAAAACTGTTTTTT.

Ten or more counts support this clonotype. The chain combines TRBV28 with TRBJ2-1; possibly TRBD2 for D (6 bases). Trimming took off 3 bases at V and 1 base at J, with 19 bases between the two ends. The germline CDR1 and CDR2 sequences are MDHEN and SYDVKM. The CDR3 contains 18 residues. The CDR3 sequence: CASSLVGLQTGSYNEQFF. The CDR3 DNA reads TGTGCCAGCAGTTTGGTGGGACTCCAGACCGGATCCTACAATGAGCAGTTCTTC.

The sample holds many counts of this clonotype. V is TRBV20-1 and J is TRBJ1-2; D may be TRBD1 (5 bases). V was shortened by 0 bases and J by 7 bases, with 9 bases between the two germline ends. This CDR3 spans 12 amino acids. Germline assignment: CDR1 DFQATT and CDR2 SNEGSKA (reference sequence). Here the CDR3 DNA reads TGCAGTGCTAGAGAGGGAGGGGTTGGCTACACCTTC. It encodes CSAREGGVGYTF.

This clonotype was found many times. CDR3 amino acids: CASSPQTVATNEKLFF. The CDR3 DNA follows: TGCGCCAGCAGCCCACAGACAGTAGCAACTAATGAAAAACTGTTTTTT. The chain combines TRBV5-1 with TRBJ1-4, with D possibly TRBD1 on 5 matching bases. Germline V gene sequence: CDR1 SGHRS, CDR2 YFSETQ. Trimming removed 4 bases from V and 0 bases from J, with 13 bases in between. This CDR3 is built from 16 residues.

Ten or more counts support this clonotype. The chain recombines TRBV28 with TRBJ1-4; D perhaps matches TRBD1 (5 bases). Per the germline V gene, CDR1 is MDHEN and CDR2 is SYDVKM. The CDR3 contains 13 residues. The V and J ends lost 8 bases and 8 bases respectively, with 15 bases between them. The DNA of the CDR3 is TGTGCCAGCTCCCACGGGGGATCGGAAAAACTGTTTTTT. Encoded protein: CASSHGGSEKLFF.

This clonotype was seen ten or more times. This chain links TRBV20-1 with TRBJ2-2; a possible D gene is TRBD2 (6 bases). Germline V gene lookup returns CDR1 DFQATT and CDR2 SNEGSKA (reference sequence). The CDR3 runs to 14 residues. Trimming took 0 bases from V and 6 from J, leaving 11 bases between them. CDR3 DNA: TGCAGTGCTAGAGATGGCAGCGGGCCCGGGGAGCTGTTTTTT. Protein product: CSARDGSGPGELFF.

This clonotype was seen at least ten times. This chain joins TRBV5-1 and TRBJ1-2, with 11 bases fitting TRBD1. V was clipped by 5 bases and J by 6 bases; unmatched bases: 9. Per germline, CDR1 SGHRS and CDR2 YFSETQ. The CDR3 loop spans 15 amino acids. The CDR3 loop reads CASSTSGTGGNGYTF. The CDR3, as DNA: TGCGCCAGCAGTACGTCCGGGACAGGGGGAAATGGCTACACCTTC.